Shown below are 23 T cell receptor beta chains from a single sample sequenced in a study of T cell repertoires in cytomegalovirus infection (dated by TCRdb to about 2019). The treatment or condition label for this specimen denotes: in vitro stimulation with specific CMV peptide epitopes to enrich CMV-specific T cells. Their recognized antigens are unknown. Sequencing instrument: Illumina HiSeq 1500. TCRdb's own reprocessing of the public reads used fastp at Q25 and MiXCR and kept productive beta chains. Each entry merges the rows of one CDR3 protein and shows their most common DNA and genes. The sample table contains about 890,000 distinct CDR3 sequences; only one count was recorded for approximately 32% of them. 13% of the sample lies in the top ten. The source material was cultured CD8+ T cells from PBMCs, sampled from culture after CMV antigen stimulation. These receptors originate from a human donor in good health (CMV status not recorded). Some clones in this sample may be carry-over from other donors' samples.

The DNA of the CDR3 is TGTGCCAGCAGAATCCGAAGGCTAGCGGGGGGTTCCACACAAGAGACCCAGTACTTC. This translates into CASRIRRLAGGSTQETQYF. This chain links TRBV6-6 with TRBJ2-5; TRBD2 agrees at 11 bases. Germline CDR1 reads MNHNY; CDR2 reads SVGAGI (reference sequence). Unmatched junction bases numbered 17, after V lost 6 bases and J lost 2 bases. The CDR3 extends over 19 amino acids.

The chain combines TRBV7-4 with TRBJ1-5, with TRBD1 matching over 7 bases. CDR3 size: 14 residues. The germline V gene encodes CDR1 SGHVT and CDR2 SQSDAQ. The ends lost 5 bases at V and 6 bases at J; junction bases unmatched: 7. The CDR3 nucleotides read TGTGCCAGCAGCGCCTCAGGGGGGGGTCAGCCCCAGCATTTT. This codes for CASSASGGGQPQHF.

This chain connects TRBV7-8 to TRBJ1-2; D is possibly TRBD1 (5 bases). V shed 1 base and J shed 2 bases, with 14 bases lying between them. The CDR3 extends over 16 amino acids. Germline values: CDR1 SGHVS, CDR2 FQNEAQ. CDR3: CASSLVVPGQNYGYTF. The CDR3 DNA reads TGTGCCAGCAGCTTAGTGGTTCCAGGACAAAACTATGGCTACACCTTC.

The chain joins TRBV2 to TRBJ1-5; D uncertain. Germline-derived CDR1 and CDR2 are SNHLY and FYNNEI. This CDR3 spans 12 amino acids. Trimming cost V 6 bases and J 7 bases, with 10 bases left between them. CDR3 sequence: CASRVTSQPQHF. CDR3 DNA sequence: TGTGCCAGCAGGGTAACAAGCCAGCCCCAGCATTTT.

The chain links TRBV3-1 to TRBJ1-2; D is perhaps TRBD1 (5 bases). The CDR3 is 15 residues long. CDR1 and CDR2 from the germline V gene are LGHDT and YNNKEL (reference sequence). Trimming pared 3 bases from V and 6 bases from J, leaving 17 bases between. The CDR3 sequence is CASSQRGLLLDGYTF. The CDR3 coding sequence is TGTGCCAGCAGCCAGAGGGGACTCCTCTTGGATGGCTACACCTTC.

This clonotype is medium-sized within its sample. In nucleotides, the CDR3 is TGTGCCACACGGACAGCGAACACTGAAGCTTTCTTT. Translating gives CATRTANTEAFF. The rearrangement uses TRBV10-3 and TRBJ1-1; TRBD1 is a possible D gene (6 bases). Trimming left V 10 bases short and J 1 base short, with 10 bases between. The CDR3 has 12 amino acids. Germline CDR1 reads ENHRY; CDR2 reads SYGVKD.

The J gene is TRBJ1-2, the V gene TRBV19; D gene ambiguous. Germline V lookup: CDR1 LNHDA, CDR2 SQIVND (reference sequence). The V and J ends lost 8 bases and 4 bases respectively, with 14 bases between them. CDR3 length: 13 amino acids. The CDR3 loop reads CASAPGLSYGYTF. CDR3 nucleotide sequence: TGTGCCAGTGCACCGGGTCTCTCCTATGGCTACACCTTC.

This clonotype has a single count. V is TRBV27 and J is TRBJ1-2; D unresolved. This CDR3 has 14 amino acids. The germline V and J ends were trimmed by 0 bases and 6 bases, with 11 bases remaining between them. Germline V gene sequence: CDR1 MNHEY, CDR2 SMNVEV (reference sequence). CDR3: CASSLSAGRHGYTF. The CDR3 DNA reads TGTGCCAGCAGTTTATCGGCGGGGAGGCATGGCTACACCTTC.

The J gene is TRBJ1-3, the V gene TRBV5-8; D unclear. This CDR3 has 15 amino acids. Germline V gene sequence: CDR1 SGHTS, CDR2 YDEGEE. V lost 0 bases to trimming and J lost 0 bases, with 7 bases between them. CDR3 sequence: CASSLEANSGNTIYF. DNA of the CDR3: TGTGCCAGCAGCTTGGAGGCAAACTCTGGAAACACCATATATTTT.

This rearrangement joins TRBV15 to TRBJ1-2, with TRBD1 as a possible D gene (5 bases). There are 14 residues in the CDR3. The ends were cut back, 5 bases at V and 6 bases at J, with 16 bases in the middle. Germline CDR1 is LNHNV and CDR2 is YYDKDF (reference sequence). DNA of the CDR3: TGTGCCACCAGCGGATCCAATGGGACGGATGGCTACACCTTC. This sequence encodes CATSGSNGTDGYTF. The whole variable domain, filled in from reference TRBV15 and TRBJ1-2, reads DAMVIQNPRYQVTQFGKPVTLSCSQTLNHNVMYWYQQKSSQAPKLLFHYYDKDFNNEADTPDNFQSRRPNTSFCFLDIRSPGLGDTAMYLCATSGSNGTDGYTFGSGTRLTVV.

In DNA form, the CDR3 reads TGTGCCAGCTCACCAGTACGGGAGAACACTGAAGCTTTCTTT. Its protein product is CASSPVRENTEAFF. The chain is built from TRBV18 and TRBJ1-1; D gene ambiguous. V lost 2 bases, J lost 1 base, and 8 bases lay in between. The germline V gene has CDR1 KGHSH and CDR2 LQKENI. The CDR3 extends over 14 amino acids.

The V and J genes are TRBV19 and TRBJ2-2; D may be TRBD1 or TRBD2 (5 bases each). CDR3 length equals 12 residues. Deletions cut 7 bases from V and 6 bases from J, with 9 bases between. Germline CDR1 reads LNHDA; CDR2 reads SQIVND (reference sequence). Written as DNA, the CDR3 is TGTGCCAGTATTAGAGGGGCCGGGGAGCTGTTTTTT. Amino acids: CASIRGAGELFF.

V is TRBV2 and J is TRBJ1-1; D is ambiguous. The germline V gene encodes CDR1 SNHLY and CDR2 FYNNEI. The ends were cut back, 7 bases at V and 1 base at J, with 10 bases in the middle. This CDR3 region has 13 residues. This CDR3 is CASMRWENTEAFF. The CDR3 nucleotides are TGTGCCAGCATGAGATGGGAGAACACTGAAGCTTTCTTT.

The table lists this clonotype with a count of one. Given the absence of the conserved phenylalanine or tryptophan at the CDR3 end, a read error is likely. The chain joins TRBV2 to TRBJ2-4; a possible D gene is TRBD2 (5 bases). This CDR3 spans 17 amino acids. Germline CDR1 SNHLY, CDR2 FYNNEI. V shed 4 bases and J shed 4 bases, with 20 bases lying between them. In nucleotides, the CDR3 is TGTGCCAGCAGTGCCCGATTCAGAGGAGCGGAAAAAAACATTCAGTACATC. It specifies CASSARFRGAEKNIQYI.

The chain is built from TRBV13 and TRBJ2-3; TRBD2 agrees at 13 bases. V lost 8 bases and J lost 3; bases outside the gene matches: 5. This CDR3 spans 15 amino acids. Germline assignment: CDR1 PRHDT and CDR2 FYEKMQ (reference sequence). CDR3 residues: CASVLAGGRTDTQYF. DNA of the CDR3: TGTGCCAGCGTACTAGCGGGGGGGCGGACAGATACGCAGTATTTT.

In this sample, this clonotype turned up many times. This chain connects TRBV7-2 to TRBJ2-1; D is perhaps TRBD2 (6 bases). Germline values: CDR1 SGHTA, CDR2 FQGNSA. CDR3 size: 16 residues. Trimming shortened V by 5 bases and J by 0 bases, and 14 bases separated the two germline ends. The chain's CDR3 is CASSLNGGSSYNEQFF. The CDR3 DNA reads TGTGCCAGCAGCCTAAATGGGGGGAGCTCCTACAATGAGCAGTTCTTC.

The V and J genes are TRBV5-4 and TRBJ2-7; 9 bases are shared with TRBD1. The germline gives CDR1 SGHNT, CDR2 YYREEE (reference sequence). The CDR3 totals 15 residues. V dropped 3 bases and J dropped 2; count of bases not matched to a gene: 6. This chain's CDR3 is CASSSYRDRAYEQYF. CDR3 nucleotide sequence: TGTGCCAGCAGCTCATACCGGGACAGGGCCTACGAGCAGTACTTC.

This clonotype was counted only a few times. The J gene is TRBJ2-7, the V gene TRBV27; tentative D call: TRBD2 (7 bases). Trimming pared 5 bases from V and 0 bases from J, leaving 17 bases between. The CDR3 is made up of 16 amino acids. From germline, CDR1 is MNHEY and CDR2 SMNVEV (reference sequence). The DNA for the CDR3 is TGTGCCAGCAGTCCCAGGGGAGGGGGAACCTCCTACGAGCAGTACTTC. Protein sequence: CASSPRGGGTSYEQYF.

The V and J genes are TRBV6-6 and TRBJ2-7; D is uncertain. The CDR3 consists of 14 residues. The germline V and J ends were trimmed by 6 bases and 0 bases, with 12 bases remaining between them. Germline V lookup: CDR1 MNHNY, CDR2 SVGAGI (reference sequence). CDR3 DNA: TGTGCCAGCAGCTACAGATACCCCTCCTACGAGCAGTACTTC. Protein: CASSYRYPSYEQYF.

The chain has TRBV20-1 and TRBJ2-7; D possibly matches TRBD1 or TRBD2 (5 bases each). Germline V gene lookup returns CDR1 DFQATT and CDR2 SNEGSKA (reference sequence). V lost 1 base, J lost 7 bases, and 14 bases lay in between. The CDR3 is 13 amino acids. Here the CDR3 reads CSARVRGSWEQYV. CDR3 bases: TGCAGTGCTAGAGTGAGGGGATCTTGGGAGCAGTACGTC.

This clonotype was counted at least ten times. The chain links TRBV6-5 to TRBJ2-2; D gene ambiguous. Trimming took off 1 base at V and 4 bases at J, with 7 bases between the two ends. Germline CDR1 and CDR2: MNHEY and SVGAGI. The CDR3 totals 14 residues. The DNA of the CDR3 is TGTGCCAGCAGTTACTGGATAAGCACCGGGGAGCTGTTTTTT. Translating gives CASSYWISTGELFF.

The chain recombines TRBV12-3 or TRBV12-4 with TRBJ2-7, with TRBD1 matching over 7 bases. Germline trimming cut 1 base from V and 2 bases from J; bases unmatched to any gene: 2. This CDR3 contains 14 residues. CDR3: CASSLGGQAYEQYF. CDR3 nucleotides: TGTGCCAGCAGTTTAGGAGGACAGGCCTACGAGCAGTACTTC.

A few counts support this clonotype. This chain links TRBV12-3 or TRBV12-4 with TRBJ2-7; TRBD1 aligns across 7 bases. The CDR3 has 16 residues. The junction had 17 bases not matched to a gene; V was cut back by 6 bases and J by 6 bases. CDR3 sequence reads: CASSPNTGAAPFEQYF. DNA for the CDR3: TGTGCCAGCAGCCCGAATACAGGGGCCGCTCCCTTCGAGCAGTACTTC.